The next 20 T cell receptor beta chains were all read from a single sample in a study of T cells after yellow fever vaccination. TCRdb fed the 5' RACE reads into MiXCR, producing one record per CDR3 protein. The table includes around 600,000 distinct CDR3 sequences, around an eighth detected once. This sample comprised PBMCs, obtained on the day of the yellow fever booster vaccination. The source of these receptors is a young man who received the YFV17D yellow fever vaccine.

This clonotype was observed a handful of times. CDR3 region: CSVPFSGSYEQYF. The CDR3 DNA is TGCAGTGTGCCCTTTAGCGGGAGCTACGAGCAGTACTTC. This chain connects TRBV20-1 to TRBJ2-7; 9 bases agree with TRBD2. V dropped 7 bases and J dropped 3; count of bases not matched to a gene: 7. Germline-derived CDR1 and CDR2 are DFQATT and SNEGSKA (reference sequence). The CDR3 is 13 residues long.

The rearrangement links TRBV29-1 to TRBJ1-5; weak D call: TRBD1 (5 bases). The CDR3 covers 14 residues. Germline V gene data show CDR1 as SQVTM and CDR2 as ANQGSEA. V lost 6 bases and J lost 0, with 12 bases in between. The DNA for the CDR3 is TGCAGCGTGGCAGACAGTGATAGCAATCAGCCCCAGCATTTT. This codes for CSVADSDSNQPQHF.

The chain recombines TRBV5-1 with TRBJ2-7; 15 bases are shared with TRBD2. Germline V gene data show CDR1 as SGHRS and CDR2 as YFSETQ. This CDR3 is built from 15 residues. Trimming cost V 6 bases and J 5 bases; bases outside gene matches: 6. In DNA form, the CDR3 reads TGCGCCAGCACTGGACTAGCGGGAGGGAGCGACGAGCAGTACTTC. The encoded protein is CASTGLAGGSDEQYF. The full variable domain, its missing parts supplied by reference TRBV5-1 and TRBJ2-7, is KAGVTQTPRYLIKTRGQQVTLSCSPISGHRSVSWYQQTPGQGLQFLFEYFSETQRNKGNFPGRFSGRQFSNSRSEMNVSTLELGDSALYLCASTGLAGGSDEQYFGPGTRLTVT.

This chain uses TRBV29-1 with TRBJ2-1; perhaps TRBD2 as D (8 bases). The CDR3 is 20 residues long. V was trimmed by 2 bases and J by 1 base, leaving 27 bases between them. The germline V gene has CDR1 SQVTM and CDR2 ANQGSEA. CDR3 sequence reads: CSVEPDRVRRREVSYNEQFF. The CDR3 DNA sequence: TGCAGCGTTGAACCTGACAGGGTTCGGAGGCGGGAGGTTTCCTACAATGAGCAGTTCTTC.

This sequence joins TRBV25-1 and TRBJ2-5; D possibly matches TRBD1 or TRBD2 (5 bases each). The CDR3 has 14 residues. Germline V gene sequence: CDR1 MGHDK, CDR2 SYGVNS. V lost 1 base to trimming and J lost 4 bases, with 10 bases between them. The DNA of the CDR3 is TGTGCCAGCAGTGAATTGGGGGTTGTAGAGACCCAGTACTTC. This gives the protein CASSELGVVETQYF.

This clonotype was picked up a small number of times. The gene calls are TRBV4-2 and TRBJ1-2, with 7 bases fitting TRBD1. Germline V gene sequence: CDR1 LGHNA, CDR2 YNFKEQ. After removal of 0 bases from V and 7 bases from J, the junction contained 23 bases not matched to a gene. The CDR3 is 20 amino acids. The CDR3 region has the DNA TGTGCCAGCAGCCAAGACCCGGTCGGGGGGCGAACAGGGGACCTTGGTGGCTACACCTTC. It is translated as CASSQDPVGGRTGDLGGYTF.

The chain has TRBV9 and TRBJ2-2; D call uncertain. This CDR3 is built from 16 residues. CDR1 is SGDLS, CDR2 YYNGEE, per germline. Trimming pared 4 bases from V and 0 bases from J, leaving 13 bases between. CDR3 nucleotide sequence: TGTGCCAGCAGCAGAGTTTTTGGTGCGAACACCGGGGAGCTGTTTTTT. Protein: CASSRVFGANTGELFF. The entire variable domain, with the rest obtained from reference TRBV9 and TRBJ2-2, is as follows: DSGVTQTPKHLITATGQRVTLRCSPRSGDLSVYWYQQSLDQGLQFLIQYYNGEERAKGNILERFSAQQFPDLHSELNLSSLELGDSALYFCASSRVFGANTGELFFGEGSRLTVL.

This chain joins TRBV6-5 and TRBJ1-1, with TRBD1 matching over 7 bases. The CDR3 runs to 11 residues. Trimming cost V 6 bases and J 11 bases; bases outside gene matches: 6. From germline, CDR1 is MNHEY and CDR2 SVGAGI. CDR3 DNA sequence: TGTGCCAGCAGAAGACAGGGTGACGCTTTCTTT. Residues: CASRRQGDAFF.

The rearrangement uses TRBV24-1 and TRBJ2-3, with D possibly being TRBD2 (6 bases). This CDR3 is built from 16 residues. In germline, CDR1 is KGHDR, CDR2 SFDVKD. Trimming removed 4 bases from V and 10 bases from J, with 23 bases in between. The CDR3 bases are TGTGCCACCAGTGACCAGCGGAAGGCCCCCCGGGAGCCGCAGTATTTT. This sequence encodes CATSDQRKAPREPQYF.

The genes are TRBV28 and TRBJ1-2; TRBD1 matches 9 bases. V trimming: 4 bases; J trimming: 4 bases; junction bases outside the gene matches: 4. There are 14 residues in the CDR3. Germline V gives CDR1 MDHEN, CDR2 SYDVKM. CDR3 nucleotide sequence: TGTGCCAGCAGTTCAACAGGGGGCTTCTATGGCTACACCTTC. Translated: CASSSTGGFYGYTF.

This clonotype was detected only a few times. The rearrangement uses TRBV6-1 and TRBJ2-2; D might be TRBD2 (6 bases). The CDR3 loop spans 14 amino acids. The ends were cut back, 7 bases at V and 4 bases at J, with 13 bases in the middle. CDR1 is MNHNS, CDR2 SASEGT, per germline. This CDR3 reads CASTLSGGTGELFF. Written as DNA, the CDR3 is TGTGCCAGCACACTCTCCGGGGGCACCGGGGAGCTGTTTTTT.

The chain is built from TRBV20-1 and TRBJ2-1; tentatively, D is TRBD2 (5 bases). Per the germline V gene, CDR1 is DFQATT and CDR2 is SNEGSKA (reference sequence). The CDR3 is 11 amino acids. The germline V and J ends were trimmed by 5 bases and 5 bases, with 7 bases remaining between them. CDR3 protein: CSAGRDNEQFF. CDR3 DNA: TGCAGTGCTGGGAGAGACAATGAGCAGTTCTTC.

The chain has TRBV5-1 and TRBJ2-1; D unclear. Between the trimmed V and J ends, which lost 7 bases and 8 bases, there was a span of 13 bases. This CDR3 has 12 amino acids. The germline gives CDR1 SGHRS, CDR2 YFSETQ. The CDR3 is CASRDGGDEQFF. CDR3 sequence (DNA): TGCGCCAGCCGAGACGGTGGCGATGAGCAGTTCTTC. Full variable domain (outside the CDR3, taken from reference TRBV5-1 and TRBJ2-1): KAGVTQTPRYLIKTRGQQVTLSCSPISGHRSVSWYQQTPGQGLQFLFEYFSETQRNKGNFPGRFSGRQFSNSRSEMNVSTLELGDSALYLCASRDGGDEQFFGPGTRLTVL.

This clonotype appeared a few times. The chain links TRBV29-1 to TRBJ2-5, with TRBD1 as a possible D gene (6 bases). With 8 bases removed from V and 2 bases from J, the gap between germline ends came to 18 bases. Germline CDR1 and CDR2: SQVTM and ANQGSEA. The CDR3 covers 14 residues. This CDR3 is CSSIRQAGQETQYF. The CDR3 DNA reads TGCAGCTCGATTCGACAGGCGGGTCAAGAGACCCAGTACTTC. Variable domain in full (rest from reference TRBV29-1 and TRBJ2-5): SAVISQKPSRDICQRGTSLTIQCQVDSQVTMMFWYRQQPGQSLTLIATANQGSEATYESGFVIDKFPISRPNLTFSTLTVSNMSPEDSSIYLCSSIRQAGQETQYFGPGTRLLVL.

This clonotype was counted ten times or more. This rearrangement joins TRBV12-3 or TRBV12-4 to TRBJ2-3; 8 nucleotides match TRBD2. The CDR3 is 17 residues long. Trimming at V came to 2 bases and at J to 8 bases, leaving 15 bases not matched to a gene. CDR3 in DNA: TGTGCCAGCAGTTTACGGCCTAGCGGGCCTCTCCGTGGTACGCAGTATTTT. Translation: CASSLRPSGPLRGTQYF.

This chain links TRBV29-1 with TRBJ2-7, with D perhaps TRBD2 (5 bases). Germline V CDR1 and CDR2: SQVTM, ANQGSEA. CDR3 size: 14 residues. With 4 bases removed from V and 2 bases from J, the gap between germline ends came to 15 bases. In DNA, the CDR3 is TGCAGCGTTGCCGAGGGAGCTCGACCCTACGAGCAGTACTTC. The encoded protein is CSVAEGARPYEQYF.

This clonotype was detected a few times. The rearrangement uses TRBV7-9 and TRBJ2-7; 10 nucleotides match TRBD2. The CDR3 extends over 16 amino acids. Germline V gives CDR1 SEHNR, CDR2 FQNEAQ (reference sequence). The junction had 6 bases not matched to a gene; V was cut back by 4 bases and J by 0 bases. The CDR3, as DNA: TGTGCCAGCAGCTCCTCCGGGACTAGCGACTCCTACGAGCAGTACTTC. Its translation: CASSSSGTSDSYEQYF. Supplemented by reference TRBV7-9 and TRBJ2-7, the full variable domain reads DTGVSQNPRHKITKRGQNVTFRCDPISEHNRLYWYRQTLGQGPEFLTYFQNEAQLEKSRLLSDRFSAERPKGSFSTLEIQRTEQGDSAMYLCASSSSGTSDSYEQYFGPGTRLTVT.

This clonotype was picked up one time. The V gene is TRBV20-1, the J gene TRBJ2-7; 9 nucleotides agree with TRBD2. Losses at the gene ends were 3 bases for V and 4 bases for J; bases not matched to a gene: 10. The germline gives CDR1 DFQATT, CDR2 SNEGSKA (reference sequence). This CDR3 comprises 15 residues. CDR3 DNA: TGCAGTGCTAGGCTGGCGGGAGGGTCTCTTTACGAGCAGTACTTC. It specifies CSARLAGGSLYEQYF.

A few counts support this clonotype. This sequence joins TRBV3-1 and TRBJ2-7; D not resolved. CDR1 is LGHDT, CDR2 YNNKEL, per germline (reference sequence). The CDR3 has 14 residues. V was clipped by 4 bases and J by 3 bases, with 13 bases between them. In nucleotides, the CDR3 is TGTGCCAGCAGCCGAGGTCCTGCGAACTACGAGCAGTACTTC. Its translation is CASSRGPANYEQYF.

This clonotype appeared many times. The V gene is TRBV12-3 or TRBV12-4, the J gene TRBJ2-5; D ambiguous. Trimming cost V 7 bases and J 5 bases, with 8 bases left between them. The CDR3 has 11 residues. The CDR3 nucleotides are TGTGCCAGCACCAAAGGGGAGACCCAGTACTTC. Translating it yields CASTKGETQYF.